This TCR beta chain was found in a study of T cell repertoires in cytomegalovirus infection. For the study at large: Used in the study were CMV epitopes, some recently identified and HLA-C-restricted, others well-studied and HLA-B-restricted. Both CMV infection and a matching HLA type were indicated by public TCR beta signatures.

TCRdb re-derived calls from the reads in MiXCR, one entry per CDR3 protein. The table includes some 800,000 distinct CDR3 sequences, 32% detected once. On this clonotype: Antigen: not known.

With 6 bases clipped from V and 6 bases from J, the junction kept 3 bases outside the gene matches. The CDR3 runs to 12 residues. Germline loops: CDR1 SEHNR, CDR2 FQNEAQ (reference sequence). The origin of this receptor is a human donor in good health (CMV status not recorded). Some clones in this sample may be carry-over from other donors' samples. The chain employs TRBV7-9 and TRBJ2-3; 7 bases match TRBD1. This material consisted of cultured CD8+ T cells from PBMCs, taken from culture after CMV antigen stimulation. The CDR3 nucleotides are TGTGCCAGCAGGCCGGGACAGGATACGCAGTATTTT. This translates into CASRPGQDTQYF.